This TCR beta chain was recorded in a study of T cells in localized non-small cell lung cancer. CDR3 length equals 15 residues. Germline V gives CDR1 MNHEY, CDR2 SMNVEV (reference sequence). V gave up 2 bases and J gave up 5 bases; unmatched junction bases: 6. Profiling relied on immunoSEQ multiplex PCR, and the TCRdb table lists in-frame clones only, not all of them. The sample has about 74,000 clones; approximately 84% are singletons. The chain recombines TRBV27 with TRBJ2-7; 10 nucleotides line up with TRBD2. The sample here was peripheral blood, taken before any cancer treatment. This TCR was recovered from a female donor older than 55 with stage I lung adenocarcinoma. This CDR3 reads CASSLLAGAVDEQYF. As DNA, the CDR3 is TGTGCCAGCAGTTTACTAGCGGGAGCGGTTGACGAGCAGTACTTC.